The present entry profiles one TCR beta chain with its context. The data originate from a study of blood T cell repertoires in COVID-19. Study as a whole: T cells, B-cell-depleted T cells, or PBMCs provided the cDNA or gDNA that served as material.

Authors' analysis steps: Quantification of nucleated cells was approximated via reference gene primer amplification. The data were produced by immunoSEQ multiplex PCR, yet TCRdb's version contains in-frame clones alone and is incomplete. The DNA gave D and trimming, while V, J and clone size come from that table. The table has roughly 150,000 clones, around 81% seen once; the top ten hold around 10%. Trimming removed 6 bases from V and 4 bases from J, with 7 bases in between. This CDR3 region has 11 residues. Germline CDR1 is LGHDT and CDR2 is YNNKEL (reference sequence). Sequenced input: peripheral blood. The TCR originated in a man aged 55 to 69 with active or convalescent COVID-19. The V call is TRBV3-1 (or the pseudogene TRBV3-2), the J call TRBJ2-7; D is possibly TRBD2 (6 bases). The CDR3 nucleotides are TGTGCCAGCAGGGGGGGATACGAGCAGTACTTC. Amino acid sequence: CASRGGYEQYF.